This TCR beta chain was sequenced in a study of T cell repertoires in cytomegalovirus infection. Overall study: TCR beta signatures that were public indicated CMV infection and matching HLA type. Study observations and caveats: Adding up the frequency of public TCR beta families identified people who carried CMV plus the relevant HLA.

CDR1 MNHEY and CDR2 SMNVEV come from the germline V gene (reference sequence). Trimming stripped 6 bases from V and 7 bases from J, with 13 bases between. The length of the CDR3 is 14 residues. TCRdb called the reads again in MiXCR, with one record for every CDR3 protein. Here the sample spans 150,000 to 200,000 distinct CDR3 sequences, roughly a fifth being singletons. This clonotype was detected a few times. Its antigen remains unknown. The gene calls are TRBV27 and TRBJ1-6; TRBD1 is a possible D gene (5 bases). Sequenced: PBMCs. This clonotype was obtained from a human donor in good health (CMV status not recorded). Some clones in this sample may be carry-over from other donors' samples. CDR3 sequence reads: CASSREGWNSPLHF. The DNA of the CDR3 is TGTGCCAGCAGCAGGGAAGGGTGGAATTCACCCCTCCACTTT.